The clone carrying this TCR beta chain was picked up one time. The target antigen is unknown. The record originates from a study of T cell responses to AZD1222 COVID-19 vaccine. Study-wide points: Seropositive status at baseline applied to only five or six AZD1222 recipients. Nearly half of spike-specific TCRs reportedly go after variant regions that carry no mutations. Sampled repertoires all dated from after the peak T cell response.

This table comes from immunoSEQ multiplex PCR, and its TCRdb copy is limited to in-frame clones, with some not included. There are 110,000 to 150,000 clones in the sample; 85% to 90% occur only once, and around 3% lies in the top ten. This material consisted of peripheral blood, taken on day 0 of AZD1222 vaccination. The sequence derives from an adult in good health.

Here the CDR3 reads CASAQQAGGYEQYF. The CDR3 DNA reads as TGTGCCAGCGCCCAACAGGCGGGAGGCTACGAGCAGTACTTC. This chain uses TRBV2 with TRBJ2-7; TRBD2 aligns across 8 bases. Germline values: CDR1 SNHLY, CDR2 FYNNEI. After removal of 8 bases from V and 3 bases from J, the junction contained 9 bases not matched to a gene. This CDR3 region has 14 residues.